This T cell receptor beta chain emerged from a study of CD8 T cells in ankylosing spondylitis. This clonotype was observed at least ten times. Via MiXCR, TCRdb re-called the 5' RACE reads, giving one row per CDR3 protein. The table lists 300,000 to 350,000 distinct CDR3 sequences, under 14% of them singletons, with roughly 9.2% in the top ten. Sequencing was carried out using blood, either unsorted or a sorted T cell fraction (not recorded which). The receptor was isolated from a female donor with ankylosing spondylitis or in good health (not recorded which).

DNA of the CDR3: TGTGCCAGCAGCCCCCGACTCGCAACCTACAATGAGCAGTTCTTC. It specifies CASSPRLATYNEQFF. The rearrangement links TRBV7-8 to TRBJ2-1; D gene unclear. Trimming removed 5 bases from V and 2 bases from J, with 13 bases in between. The CDR3 totals 15 residues. The V gene's germline CDR1 is SGHVS and CDR2 FQNEAQ.